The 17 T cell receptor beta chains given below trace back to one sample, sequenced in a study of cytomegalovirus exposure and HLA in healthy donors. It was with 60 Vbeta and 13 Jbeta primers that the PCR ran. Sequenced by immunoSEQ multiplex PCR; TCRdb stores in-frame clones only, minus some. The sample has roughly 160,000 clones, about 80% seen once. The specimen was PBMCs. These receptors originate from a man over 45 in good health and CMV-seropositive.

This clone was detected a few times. The CDR3 DNA sequence: TGTGCCAGCAGCCTAGGGACAGGGGACGAGCAGTACGTC. This codes for CASSLGTGDEQYV. This chain joins TRBV5-6 and TRBJ2-7; TRBD1 agrees at 10 bases. This CDR3 has 13 residues. Germline V gene sequence: CDR1 SGHDT, CDR2 YYEEEE. With V trimmed by 4 bases and J by 5 bases, 3 bases remained unmatched.

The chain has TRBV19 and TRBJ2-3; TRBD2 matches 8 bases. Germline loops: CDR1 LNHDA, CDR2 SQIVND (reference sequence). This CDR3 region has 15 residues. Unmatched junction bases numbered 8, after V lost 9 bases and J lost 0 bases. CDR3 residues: CASSGGSPSTDTQYF. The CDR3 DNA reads TGTGCCAGCTCGGGGGGGTCCCCTAGCACAGATACGCAGTATTTT.

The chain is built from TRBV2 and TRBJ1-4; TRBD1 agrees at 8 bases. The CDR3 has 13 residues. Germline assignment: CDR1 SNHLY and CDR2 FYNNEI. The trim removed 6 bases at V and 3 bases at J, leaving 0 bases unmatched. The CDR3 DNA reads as TGTGCCAGCAGGGACAGGGCTAATGAAAAACTGTTTTTT. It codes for CASRDRANEKLFF.

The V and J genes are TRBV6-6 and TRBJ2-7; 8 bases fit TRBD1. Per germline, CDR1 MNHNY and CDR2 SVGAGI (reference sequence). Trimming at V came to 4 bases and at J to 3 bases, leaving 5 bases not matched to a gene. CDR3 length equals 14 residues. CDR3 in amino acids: CASSSDRGNYEQYF. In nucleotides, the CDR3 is TGTGCCAGCAGTTCCGACAGGGGAAACTACGAGCAGTACTTC.

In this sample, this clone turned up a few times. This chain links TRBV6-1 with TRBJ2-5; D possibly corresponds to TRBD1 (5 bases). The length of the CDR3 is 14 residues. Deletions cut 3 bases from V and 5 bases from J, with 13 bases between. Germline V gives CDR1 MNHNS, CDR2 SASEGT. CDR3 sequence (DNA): TGTGCCAGCAGTGATGCAGGGTTCATGGAGACCCAGTACTTC. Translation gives CASSDAGFMETQYF.

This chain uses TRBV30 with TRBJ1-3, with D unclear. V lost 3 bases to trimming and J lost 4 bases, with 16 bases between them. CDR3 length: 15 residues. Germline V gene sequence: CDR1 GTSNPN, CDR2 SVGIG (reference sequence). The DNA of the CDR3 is TGTGCCTGGAGACTCCCCGACTCGGGGGGAAACACCATATATTTT. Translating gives CAWRLPDSGGNTIYF.

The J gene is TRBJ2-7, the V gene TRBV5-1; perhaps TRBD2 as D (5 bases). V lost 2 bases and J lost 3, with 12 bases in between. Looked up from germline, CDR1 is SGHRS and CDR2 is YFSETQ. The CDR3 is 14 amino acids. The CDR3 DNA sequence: TGCGCCAGCAGCTTACGGGGAGAGGTCTACGAGCAGTACTTC. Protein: CASSLRGEVYEQYF.

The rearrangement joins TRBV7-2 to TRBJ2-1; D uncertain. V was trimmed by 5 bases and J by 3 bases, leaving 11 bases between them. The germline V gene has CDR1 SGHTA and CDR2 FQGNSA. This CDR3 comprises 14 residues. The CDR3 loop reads CASSQNRNYNEQFF. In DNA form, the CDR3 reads TGTGCCAGCAGCCAAAATAGAAACTACAATGAGCAGTTCTTC.

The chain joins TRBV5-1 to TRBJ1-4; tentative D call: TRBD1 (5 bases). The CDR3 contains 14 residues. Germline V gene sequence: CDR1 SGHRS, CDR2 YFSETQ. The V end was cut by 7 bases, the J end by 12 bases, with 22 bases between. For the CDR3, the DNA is TGCGCCAGCTCCACGGGCGATTCTCAAGGGGAACTGTTTTTT. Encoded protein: CASSTGDSQGELFF.

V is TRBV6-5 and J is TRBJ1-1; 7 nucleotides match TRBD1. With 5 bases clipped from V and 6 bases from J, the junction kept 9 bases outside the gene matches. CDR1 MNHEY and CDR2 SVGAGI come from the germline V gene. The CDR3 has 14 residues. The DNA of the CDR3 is TGTGCCAGCAGTCGGGGGACAGCAGGGTCTGAAGCTTTCTTT. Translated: CASSRGTAGSEAFF.

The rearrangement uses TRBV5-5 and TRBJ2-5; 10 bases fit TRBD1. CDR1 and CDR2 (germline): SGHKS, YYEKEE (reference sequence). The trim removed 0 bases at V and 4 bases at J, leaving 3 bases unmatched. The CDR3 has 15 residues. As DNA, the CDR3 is TGTGCCAGCAGCTTGGCGGGACAGGGGAGAGAGACCCAGTACTTC. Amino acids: CASSLAGQGRETQYF.

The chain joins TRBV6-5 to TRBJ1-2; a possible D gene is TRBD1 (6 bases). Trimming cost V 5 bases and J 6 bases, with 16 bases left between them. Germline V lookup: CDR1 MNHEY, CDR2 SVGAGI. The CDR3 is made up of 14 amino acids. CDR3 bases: TGTGCCAGCAGTCCCGACAGGATGTTGAATGGCTACACCTTC. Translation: CASSPDRMLNGYTF.

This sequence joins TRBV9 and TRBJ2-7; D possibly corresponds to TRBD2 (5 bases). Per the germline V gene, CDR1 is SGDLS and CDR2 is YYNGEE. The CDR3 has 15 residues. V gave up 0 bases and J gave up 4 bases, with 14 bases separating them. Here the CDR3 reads CASSVDQAGVYEQYF. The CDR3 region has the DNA TGTGCCAGCAGCGTAGATCAGGCGGGTGTGTACGAGCAGTACTTC.

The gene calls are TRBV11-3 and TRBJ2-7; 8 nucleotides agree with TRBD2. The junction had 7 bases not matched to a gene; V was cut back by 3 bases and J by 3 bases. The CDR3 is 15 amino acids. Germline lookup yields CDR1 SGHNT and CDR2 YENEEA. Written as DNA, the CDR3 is TGTGCCAGCAGCTTCTTCCCGGGGGGGGGCTACGAGCAGTACTTC. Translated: CASSFFPGGGYEQYF.

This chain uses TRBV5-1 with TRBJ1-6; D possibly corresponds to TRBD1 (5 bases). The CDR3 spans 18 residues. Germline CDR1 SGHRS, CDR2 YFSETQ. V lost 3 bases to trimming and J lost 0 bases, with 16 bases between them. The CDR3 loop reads CASSWIPRQSSYNSPLHF. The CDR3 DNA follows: TGCGCCAGCAGCTGGATCCCAAGACAGTCCTCCTATAATTCACCCCTCCACTTT. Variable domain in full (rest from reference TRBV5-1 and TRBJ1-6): KAGVTQTPRYLIKTRGQQVTLSCSPISGHRSVSWYQQTPGQGLQFLFEYFSETQRNKGNFPGRFSGRQFSNSRSEMNVSTLELGDSALYLCASSWIPRQSSYNSPLHFGNGTRLTVT.

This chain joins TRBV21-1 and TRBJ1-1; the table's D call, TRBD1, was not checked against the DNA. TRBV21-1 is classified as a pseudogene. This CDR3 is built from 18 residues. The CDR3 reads CASSSLTGGVWMNTEAFF. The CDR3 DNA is TGTGCCAGCAGCAGCTTAACAGGGGGCGTCTGGATGAACACTGAAGCTTTCTTT.

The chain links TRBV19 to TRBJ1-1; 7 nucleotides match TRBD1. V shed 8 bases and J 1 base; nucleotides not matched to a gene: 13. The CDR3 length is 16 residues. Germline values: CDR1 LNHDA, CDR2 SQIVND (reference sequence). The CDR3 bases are TGTGCCAGTCGCCGACAGGGCTCCACTCCGAACACTGAAGCTTTCTTT. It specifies CASRRQGSTPNTEAFF.